This record covers a single T cell receptor beta chain. What it binds is unknown. TCRdb keeps only in-frame clones here, not all; method: immunoSEQ multiplex PCR. The sample lists under 130,000 clones, roughly 87% seen once, with over 35% in the top ten. The sample belongs to a study of T cell responses to AZD1222 COVID-19 vaccine. Overall study findings and caveats: Baseline seropositives among AZD1222 recipients totaled only five to seven.

Specimen: peripheral blood, collected 28 days after the second AZD1222 dose. The sequence came from an adult who received the AZD1222 COVID-19 vaccine.

CDR3 protein: CASSLGGQSNQPQHF. DNA of the CDR3: TGTGCCAGCAGCTTAGGGGGACAGAGCAATCAGCCCCAGCATTTT. The V gene is TRBV11-2, the J gene TRBJ1-5; 7 bases match TRBD1. Germline trimming cut 1 base from V and 1 base from J; bases unmatched to any gene: 1. Germline V gene data show CDR1 as SGHAT and CDR2 as FQNNGV. The CDR3 extends over 15 amino acids.